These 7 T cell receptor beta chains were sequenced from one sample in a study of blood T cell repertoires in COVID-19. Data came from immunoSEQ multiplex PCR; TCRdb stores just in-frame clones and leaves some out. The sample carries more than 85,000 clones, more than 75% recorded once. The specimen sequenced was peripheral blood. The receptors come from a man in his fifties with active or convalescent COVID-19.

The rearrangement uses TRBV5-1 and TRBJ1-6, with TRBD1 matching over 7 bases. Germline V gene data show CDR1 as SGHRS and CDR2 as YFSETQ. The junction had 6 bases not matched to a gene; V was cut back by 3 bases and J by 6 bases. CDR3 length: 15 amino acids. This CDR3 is CASSSSPGGNSPLHF. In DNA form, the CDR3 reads TGCGCCAGCAGCTCAAGCCCAGGGGGTAATTCACCCCTCCACTTT.

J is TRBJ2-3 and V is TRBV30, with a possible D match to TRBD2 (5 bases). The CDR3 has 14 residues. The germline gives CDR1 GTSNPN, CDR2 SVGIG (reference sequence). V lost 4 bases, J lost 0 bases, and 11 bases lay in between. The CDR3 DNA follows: TGTGCCTGGAAAGTCGGACTGAGCACAGATACGCAGTATTTT. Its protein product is CAWKVGLSTDTQYF. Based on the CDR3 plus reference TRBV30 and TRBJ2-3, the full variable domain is SQTIHQWPATLVQPVGSPLSLECTVEGTSNPNLYWYRQAAGRGLQLLFYSVGIGQISSEVPQNLSASRPQDRQFILSSKKLLLSDSGFYLCAWKVGLSTDTQYFGPGTRLTVL.

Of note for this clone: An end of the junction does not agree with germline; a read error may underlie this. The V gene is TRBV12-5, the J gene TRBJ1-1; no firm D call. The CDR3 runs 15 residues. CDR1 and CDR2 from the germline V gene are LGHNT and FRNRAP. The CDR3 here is CASGLDSTVNTEAFF. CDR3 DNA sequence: TGTGCTAGTGGCTTGGACTCAACAGTGAACACTGAAGCTTTCTTT.

The CDR3, as DNA: TGTGCCAGCAGTTACCTTCAGGGGGCAGATACGCAGTATTTT. Protein sequence: CASSYLQGADTQYF. V usage is TRBV6-6 and J usage is TRBJ2-3, with 7 positions matching TRBD1. V was clipped by 2 bases and J by 4 bases; unmatched bases: 3. This CDR3 spans 14 amino acids. Germline V gene data show CDR1 as MNHNY and CDR2 as SVGAGI (reference sequence).

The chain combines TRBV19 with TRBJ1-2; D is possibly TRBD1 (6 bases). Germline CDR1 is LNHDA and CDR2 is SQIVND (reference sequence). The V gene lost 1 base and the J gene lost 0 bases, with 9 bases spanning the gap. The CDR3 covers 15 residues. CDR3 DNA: TGTGCCAGTAGTATAGCAGGGGTAACTAACTATGGCTACACCTTC. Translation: CASSIAGVTNYGYTF. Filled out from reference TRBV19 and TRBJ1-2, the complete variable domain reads DGGITQSPKYLFRKEGQNVTLSCEQNLNHDAMYWYRQDPGQGLRLIYYSQIVNDFQKGDIAEGYSVSREKKESFPLTVTSAQKNPTAFYLCASSIAGVTNYGYTFGSGTRLTVV.

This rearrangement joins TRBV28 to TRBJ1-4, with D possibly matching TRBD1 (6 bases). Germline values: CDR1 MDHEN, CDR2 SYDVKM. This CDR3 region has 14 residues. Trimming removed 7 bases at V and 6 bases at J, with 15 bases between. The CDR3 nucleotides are TGTGCCAGCATCACACAGGGTCGGGATGAAAAACTGTTTTTT. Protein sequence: CASITQGRDEKLFF.

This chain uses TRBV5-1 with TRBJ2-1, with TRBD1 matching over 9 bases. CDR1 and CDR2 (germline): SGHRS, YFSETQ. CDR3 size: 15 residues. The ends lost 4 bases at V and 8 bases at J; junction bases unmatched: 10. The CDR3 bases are TGCGCCAGCAGCGCGGGCGGGACAGGGATCTATGAGCAGTTCTTC. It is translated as CASSAGGTGIYEQFF.